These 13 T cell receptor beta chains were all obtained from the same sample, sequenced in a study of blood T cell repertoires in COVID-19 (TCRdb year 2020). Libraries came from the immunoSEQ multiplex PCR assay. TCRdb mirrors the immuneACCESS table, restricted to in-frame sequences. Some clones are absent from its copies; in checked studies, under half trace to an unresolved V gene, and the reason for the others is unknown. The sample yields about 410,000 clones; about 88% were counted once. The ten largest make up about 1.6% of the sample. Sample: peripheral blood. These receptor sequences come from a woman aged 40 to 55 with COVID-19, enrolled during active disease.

The CDR3 DNA reads TGTGCCAGCAGTGAAGGTGGGGCCGTAATCGTCTATGGCTACACCTTC. Residues: CASSEGGAVIVYGYTF. This rearrangement joins TRBV6-1 to TRBJ1-2, with D perhaps matching TRBD1 (5 bases). The germline V gene encodes CDR1 MNHNS and CDR2 SASEGT. Trimming removed 1 base from V and 4 bases from J, with 16 bases in between. The CDR3 totals 16 residues.

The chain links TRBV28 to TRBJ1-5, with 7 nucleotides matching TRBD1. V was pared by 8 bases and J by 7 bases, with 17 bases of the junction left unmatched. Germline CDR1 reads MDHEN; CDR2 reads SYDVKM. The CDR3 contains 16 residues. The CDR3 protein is CASPPNRGRDMQPQHF. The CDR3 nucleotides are TGTGCCAGCCCTCCAAACAGGGGTAGGGATATGCAGCCCCAGCATTTT.

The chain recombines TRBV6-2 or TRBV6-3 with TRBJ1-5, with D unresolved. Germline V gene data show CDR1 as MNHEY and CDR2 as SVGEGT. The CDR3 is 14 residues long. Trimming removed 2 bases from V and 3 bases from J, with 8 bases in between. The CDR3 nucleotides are TGTGCCAGCAGTTACCAGGCACTCAATCAGCCCCAGCATTTT. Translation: CASSYQALNQPQHF.

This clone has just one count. The CDR3 is CASSLSGVGAFF. DNA for the CDR3: TGTGCCAGCAGTTTATCCGGGGTTGGGGCTTTCTTT. The rearrangement links TRBV12-3 or TRBV12-4 to TRBJ1-1; D remains ambiguous. The CDR3 spans 12 residues. The ends were cut back, 2 bases at V and 11 bases at J, with 12 bases in the middle.

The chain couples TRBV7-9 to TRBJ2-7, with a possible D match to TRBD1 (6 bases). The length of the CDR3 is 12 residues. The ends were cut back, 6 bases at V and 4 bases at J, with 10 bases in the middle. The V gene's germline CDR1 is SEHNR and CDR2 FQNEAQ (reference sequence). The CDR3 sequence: CASSSQGYEQYF. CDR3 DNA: TGTGCCAGCAGTTCGCAGGGGTACGAGCAGTACTTC.

The CDR3 nucleotides are TGTGCCAGCAGCTTTCTAGCGAGGTGGGGCGAGCAGTACTTC. Encoded protein: CASSFLARWGEQYF. The rearrangement joins TRBV7-2 to TRBJ2-7, with D possibly matching TRBD2 (6 bases). CDR1 is SGHTA and CDR2 is FQGNSA in the germline V gene. The ends were cut back, 3 bases at V and 6 bases at J, with 15 bases in the middle. This CDR3 has 14 amino acids.

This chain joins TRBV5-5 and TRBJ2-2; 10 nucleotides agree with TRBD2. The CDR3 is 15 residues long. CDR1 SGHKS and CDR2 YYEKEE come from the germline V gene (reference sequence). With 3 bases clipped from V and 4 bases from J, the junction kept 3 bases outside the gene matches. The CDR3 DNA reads TGTGCCAGCAGCTCAGCGGGGGGGTCCACCGGGGAGCTGTTTTTT. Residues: CASSSAGGSTGELFF. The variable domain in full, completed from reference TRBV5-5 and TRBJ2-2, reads DAGVTQSPTHLIKTRGQQVTLRCSPISGHKSVSWYQQVLGQGPQFIFQYYEKEERGRGNFPDRFSARQFPNYSSELNVNALLLGDSALYLCASSSAGGSTGELFFGEGSRLTVL.

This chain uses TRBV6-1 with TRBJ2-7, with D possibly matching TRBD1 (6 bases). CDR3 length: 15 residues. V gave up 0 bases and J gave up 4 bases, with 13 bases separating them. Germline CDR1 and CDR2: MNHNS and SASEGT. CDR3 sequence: CASSEARQGRYEQYF. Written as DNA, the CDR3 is TGTGCCAGCAGTGAAGCAAGGCAGGGGCGTTACGAGCAGTACTTC.

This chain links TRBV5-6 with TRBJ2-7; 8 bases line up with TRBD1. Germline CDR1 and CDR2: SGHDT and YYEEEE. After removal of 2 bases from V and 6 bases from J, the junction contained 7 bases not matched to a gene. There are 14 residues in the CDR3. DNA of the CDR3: TGTGCCAGCAGCTTTCTTCAGGGGGCGGCCGAGCAGTACTTC. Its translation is CASSFLQGAAEQYF. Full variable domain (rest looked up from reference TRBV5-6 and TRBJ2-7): DAGVTQSPTHLIKTRGQQVTLRCSPKSGHDTVSWYQQALGQGPQFIFQYYEEEERQRGNFPDRFSGHQFPNYSSELNVNALLLGDSALYLCASSFLQGAAEQYFGPGTRLTVT.

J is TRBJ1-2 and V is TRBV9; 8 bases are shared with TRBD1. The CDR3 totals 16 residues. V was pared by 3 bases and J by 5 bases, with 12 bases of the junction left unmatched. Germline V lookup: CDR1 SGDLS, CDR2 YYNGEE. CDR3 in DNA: TGTGCCAGCAGCGCTTACAACAGGGGGACGGGATATGGCTACACCTTC. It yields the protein CASSAYNRGTGYGYTF.

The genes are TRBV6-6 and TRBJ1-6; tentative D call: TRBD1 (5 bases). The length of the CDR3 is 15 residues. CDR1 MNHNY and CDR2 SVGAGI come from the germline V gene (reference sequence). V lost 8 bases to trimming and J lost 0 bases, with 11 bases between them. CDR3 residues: CASDSTGSYNSPLHF. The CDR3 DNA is TGTGCCAGCGATTCCACAGGCTCCTATAATTCACCCCTCCACTTT.

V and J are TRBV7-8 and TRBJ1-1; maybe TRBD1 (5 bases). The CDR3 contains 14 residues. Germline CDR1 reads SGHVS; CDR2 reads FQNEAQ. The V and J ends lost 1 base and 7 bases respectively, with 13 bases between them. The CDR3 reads CASSLGRQYYEAFF. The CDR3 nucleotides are TGTGCCAGCAGCTTAGGTCGACAGTACTATGAAGCTTTCTTT.

CDR3 amino acids: CASGMGAPYEQYF. In DNA form, the CDR3 reads TGTGCCAGCGGAATGGGGGCGCCCTACGAGCAGTACTTC. The J gene is TRBJ2-7, the V gene TRBV6-5; maybe TRBD1 (6 bases). CDR3 size: 13 residues. CDR1 and CDR2 (germline): MNHEY, SVGAGI. The V gene lost 8 bases and the J gene lost 2 bases, with 13 bases spanning the gap.